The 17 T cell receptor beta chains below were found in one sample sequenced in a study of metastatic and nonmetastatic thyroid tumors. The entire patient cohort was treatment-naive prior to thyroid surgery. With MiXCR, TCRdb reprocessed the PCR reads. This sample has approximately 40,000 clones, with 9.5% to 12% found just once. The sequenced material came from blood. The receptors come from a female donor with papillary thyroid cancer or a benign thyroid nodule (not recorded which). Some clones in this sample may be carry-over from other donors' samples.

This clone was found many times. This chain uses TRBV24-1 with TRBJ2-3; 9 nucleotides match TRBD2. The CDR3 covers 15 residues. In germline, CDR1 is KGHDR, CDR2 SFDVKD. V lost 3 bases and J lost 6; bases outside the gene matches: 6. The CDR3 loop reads CATSDAGGPGDTQYF. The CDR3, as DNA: TGTGCCACCAGTGATGCGGGAGGGCCGGGGGATACGCAGTATTTT.

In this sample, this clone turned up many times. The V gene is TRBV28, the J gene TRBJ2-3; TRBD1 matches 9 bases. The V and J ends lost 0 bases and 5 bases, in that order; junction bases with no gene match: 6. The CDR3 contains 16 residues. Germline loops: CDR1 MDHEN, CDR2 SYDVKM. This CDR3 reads CASSLWGDRDQDTQYF. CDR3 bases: TGTGCCAGCAGTTTATGGGGGGACAGGGACCAAGATACGCAGTATTTT.

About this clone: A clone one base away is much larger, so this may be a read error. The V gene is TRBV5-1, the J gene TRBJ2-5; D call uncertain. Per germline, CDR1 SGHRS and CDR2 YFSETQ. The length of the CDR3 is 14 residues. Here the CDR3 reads CTSSLYQAQETQYF. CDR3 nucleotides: TGCACCAGCAGCTTGTATCAGGCACAAGAGACCCAGTACTTC.

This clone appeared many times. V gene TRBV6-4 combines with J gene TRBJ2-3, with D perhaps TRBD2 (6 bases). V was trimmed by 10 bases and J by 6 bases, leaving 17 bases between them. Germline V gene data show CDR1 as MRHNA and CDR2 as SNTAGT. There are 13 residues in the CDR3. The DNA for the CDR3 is TGTGCCAAAACGCCGGGGGTCACCGATACGCAGTATTTT. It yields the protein CAKTPGVTDTQYF.

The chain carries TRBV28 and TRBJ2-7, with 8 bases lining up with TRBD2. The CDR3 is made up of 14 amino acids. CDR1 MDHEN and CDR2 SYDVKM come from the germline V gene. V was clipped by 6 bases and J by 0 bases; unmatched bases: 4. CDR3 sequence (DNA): TGTGCCAGCAGACACACTAGCGGCTCCTACGAGCAGTACTTC. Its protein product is CASRHTSGSYEQYF.

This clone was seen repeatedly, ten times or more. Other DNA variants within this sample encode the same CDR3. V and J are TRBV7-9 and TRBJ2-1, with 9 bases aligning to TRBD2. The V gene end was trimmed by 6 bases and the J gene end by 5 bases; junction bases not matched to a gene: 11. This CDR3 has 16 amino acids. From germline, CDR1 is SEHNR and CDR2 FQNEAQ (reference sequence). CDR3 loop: CASSLSLAGAHNEQFF. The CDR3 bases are TGTGCCAGCAGTTTAAGTTTAGCGGGAGCCCACAATGAGCAGTTCTTC.

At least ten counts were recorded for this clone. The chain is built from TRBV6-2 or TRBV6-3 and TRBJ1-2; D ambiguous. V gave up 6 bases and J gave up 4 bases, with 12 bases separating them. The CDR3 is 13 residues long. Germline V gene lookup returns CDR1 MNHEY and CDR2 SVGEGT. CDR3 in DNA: TGTGCCAGCAGCAATAGACATTCCTATGGCTACACCTTC. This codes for CASSNRHSYGYTF.

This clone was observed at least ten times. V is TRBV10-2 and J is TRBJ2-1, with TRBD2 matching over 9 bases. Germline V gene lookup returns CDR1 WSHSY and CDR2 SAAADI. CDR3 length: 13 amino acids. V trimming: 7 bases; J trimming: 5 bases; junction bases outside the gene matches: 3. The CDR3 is CASKRGADNEQFF. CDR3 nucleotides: TGCGCCAGCAAGCGGGGGGCGGACAATGAGCAGTTCTTC.

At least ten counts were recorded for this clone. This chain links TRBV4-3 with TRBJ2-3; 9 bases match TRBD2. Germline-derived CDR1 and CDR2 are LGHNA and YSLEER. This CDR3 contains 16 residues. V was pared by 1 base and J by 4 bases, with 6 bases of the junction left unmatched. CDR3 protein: CASSQVPGLAADTQYF. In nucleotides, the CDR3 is TGCGCCAGCAGCCAAGTACCGGGACTAGCAGCAGATACGCAGTATTTT.

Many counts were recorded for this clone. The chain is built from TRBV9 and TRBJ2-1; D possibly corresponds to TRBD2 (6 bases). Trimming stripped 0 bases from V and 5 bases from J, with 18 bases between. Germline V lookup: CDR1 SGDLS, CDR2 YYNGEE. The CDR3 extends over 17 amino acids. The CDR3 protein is CASSVGYGGNMDNEQFF. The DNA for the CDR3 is TGTGCCAGCAGCGTAGGGTACGGCGGGAATATGGACAATGAGCAGTTCTTC.

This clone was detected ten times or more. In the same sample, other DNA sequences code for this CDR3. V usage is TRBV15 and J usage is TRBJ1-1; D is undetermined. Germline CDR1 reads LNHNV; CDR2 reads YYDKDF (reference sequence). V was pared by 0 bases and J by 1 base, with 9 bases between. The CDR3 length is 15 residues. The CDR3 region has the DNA TGTGCCACCAGCAGAGAAAGGGCAGCGAACACTGAAGCTTTCTTT. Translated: CATSRERAANTEAFF.

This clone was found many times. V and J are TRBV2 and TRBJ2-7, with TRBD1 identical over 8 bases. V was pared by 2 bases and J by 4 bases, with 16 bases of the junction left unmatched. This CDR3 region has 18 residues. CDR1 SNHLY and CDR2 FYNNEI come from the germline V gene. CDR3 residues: CASSESAGGILRAYEQYF. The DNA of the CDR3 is TGTGCCAGCAGTGAATCGGCAGGGGGCATATTGCGGGCATACGAGCAGTACTTC.

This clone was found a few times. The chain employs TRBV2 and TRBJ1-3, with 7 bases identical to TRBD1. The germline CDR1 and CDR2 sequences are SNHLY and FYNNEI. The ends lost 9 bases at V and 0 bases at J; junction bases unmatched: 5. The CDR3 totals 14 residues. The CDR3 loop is CARNTGDSGNTIYF. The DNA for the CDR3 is TGTGCCAGAAATACAGGGGACTCTGGAAACACCATATATTTT. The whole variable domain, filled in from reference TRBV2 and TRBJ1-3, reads EPEVTQTPSHQVTQMGQEVILRCVPISNHLYFYWYRQILGQKVEFLVSFYNNEISEKSEIFDDQFSVERPDGSNFTLKIRSTKLEDSAMYFCARNTGDSGNTIYFGEGSWLTVV.

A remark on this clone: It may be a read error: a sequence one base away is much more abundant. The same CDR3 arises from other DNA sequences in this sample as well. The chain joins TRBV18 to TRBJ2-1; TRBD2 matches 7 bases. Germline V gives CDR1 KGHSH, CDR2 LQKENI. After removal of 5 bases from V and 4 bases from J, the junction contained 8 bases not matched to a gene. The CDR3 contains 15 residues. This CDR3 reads CASSKPGGPYNEQFF. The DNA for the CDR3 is TGTGCCAGCTCAAAACCGGGGGGTCCTTACAATGAGCAGTTCTTC.

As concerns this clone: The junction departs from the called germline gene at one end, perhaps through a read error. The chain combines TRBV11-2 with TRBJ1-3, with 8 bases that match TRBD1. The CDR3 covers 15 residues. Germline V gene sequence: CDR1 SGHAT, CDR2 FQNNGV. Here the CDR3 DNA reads TGTGCCATCAGCCGGGACAGGCACTCTGGAAACACCATATATTTT. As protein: CAISRDRHSGNTIYF.

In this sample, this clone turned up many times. The CDR3 sequence is CASSQDQDGLYGYTF. CDR3 in DNA: TGCGCCAGCAGCCAAGACCAAGACGGGCTCTATGGCTACACCTTC. The V and J genes are TRBV4-1 and TRBJ1-2; D is uncertain. The CDR3 loop spans 15 amino acids. V was pared by 0 bases and J by 4 bases, with 12 bases between. Per the germline V gene, CDR1 is MGHRA and CDR2 is YSYEKL.

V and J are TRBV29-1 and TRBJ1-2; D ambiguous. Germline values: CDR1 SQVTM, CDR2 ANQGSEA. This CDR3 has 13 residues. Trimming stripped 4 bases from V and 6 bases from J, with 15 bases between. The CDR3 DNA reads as TGCAGCGTTGTAGCGGAGAAGTTCGATGGCTACACCTTC. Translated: CSVVAEKFDGYTF.